This paragraph reports one T cell receptor beta chain. Its antigen remains unidentified. This specimen comes from a study of T cell clonotyping in hematopoietic cell transplantation. Study outcomes and limitations: No sorting was done, leaving CD4 and CD8 contributions mixed. Few recipient clonotypes overlapped donors; over 95% were de novo at given depth.

With 5 bases clipped from V and 0 bases from J, the junction kept 10 bases outside the gene matches. Germline loops: CDR1 MDHEN, CDR2 SYDVKM. This CDR3 contains 17 residues. Only in-frame clones appear in the TCRdb table, and some are missing; sequencing was by immunoSEQ multiplex PCR. The sample lists nearly 20,000 clones, approximately 79% seen once, with roughly 15% in the top ten. This receptor was taken from a man in his sixties in good health. Some clones in this sample may be carry-over from other donors' samples. Sequences were obtained from peripheral blood mononuclear cells. V is TRBV28 and J is TRBJ1-1; 9 positions agree with TRBD1. CDR3 loop: CASSNHGTGIMNTEAFF. CDR3 nucleotide sequence: TGTGCCAGCAGTAATCATGGGACAGGGATAATGAACACTGAAGCTTTCTTT.